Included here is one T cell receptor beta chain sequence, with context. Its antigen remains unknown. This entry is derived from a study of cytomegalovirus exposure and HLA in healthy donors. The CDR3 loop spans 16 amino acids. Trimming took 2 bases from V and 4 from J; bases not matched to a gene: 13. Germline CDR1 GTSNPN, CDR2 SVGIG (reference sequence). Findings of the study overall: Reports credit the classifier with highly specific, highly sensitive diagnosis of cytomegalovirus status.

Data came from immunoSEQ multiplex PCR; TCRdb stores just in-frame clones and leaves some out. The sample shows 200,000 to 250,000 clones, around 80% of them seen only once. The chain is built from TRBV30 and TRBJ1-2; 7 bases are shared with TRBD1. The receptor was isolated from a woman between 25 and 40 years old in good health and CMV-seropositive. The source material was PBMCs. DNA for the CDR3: TGTGCCTGGAGTAGGTCCGGGACAGACTACTTCTATGGCTACACCTTC. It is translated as CAWSRSGTDYFYGYTF.